This record looks at one T cell receptor (beta chain) sequence and its context. V lost 2 bases to trimming and J lost 5 bases, with 16 bases between them. Germline loops: CDR1 KGHSH, CDR2 LQKENI. This CDR3 is built from 15 residues. The data derive from a study of blood T cell repertoires in COVID-19. Study background: Sites across the United States, Italy and Spain contributed samples from acute and convalescent COVID-19. Sources were T cells, B-cell-depleted T cells, or PBMCs; the material itself was cDNA or gDNA.

Authors' processing steps: Amplification with reference gene primers provided the estimates of nucleated cell counts. The table came from immunoSEQ multiplex PCR; TCRdb's copy has only in-frame clones and leaves some out. V and J calls and clone size follow that table, whereas D and trimming were derived from the DNA. In the table there are over 300,000 clones, almost 90% of which are singletons. The origin of this receptor is a man in his late teens or twenties with active or convalescent COVID-19. The chain carries TRBV18 and TRBJ2-7, with D unclear. Input material: peripheral blood. This CDR3 is CASSPNQYILDEQYF. DNA for the CDR3: TGTGCCAGCTCACCAAACCAGTACATATTGGACGAGCAGTACTTC.